One and the same sample provided the 6 T cell receptor beta chains below, sequenced in a study of blood T cell repertoires in COVID-19. Here immunoSEQ multiplex PCR was the method, and the copy in TCRdb shows in-frame clones only, minus some. The data contain 100,000 to 150,000 clones, approximately 80% of them singletons. The sample consisted of peripheral blood. The receptor set was obtained from a human donor in a cohort sampled during active COVID-19.

The chain employs TRBV19 and TRBJ1-6; 7 nucleotides align to TRBD1. From germline, CDR1 is LNHDA and CDR2 SQIVND (reference sequence). CDR3 length equals 16 residues. Germline trimming cut 4 bases from V and 8 bases from J; bases unmatched to any gene: 11. DNA of the CDR3: TGTGCCAGTAGTAGAGCGGTCGGGACAGCCTATTCACCCCTCCACTTT. Translating it yields CASSRAVGTAYSPLHF.

This sequence joins TRBV7-9 and TRBJ2-1; 9 bases are a match to TRBD1. This CDR3 contains 13 residues. CDR1 is SEHNR, CDR2 FQNEAQ, per germline (reference sequence). The V and J ends lost 8 bases and 7 bases, in that order; junction bases with no gene match: 6. The CDR3 region is CASGGTGRNEQFF. As DNA, the CDR3 is TGTGCCAGCGGGGGGACAGGGAGGAATGAGCAGTTCTTC.

V is TRBV28 and J is TRBJ2-2; D may be TRBD2 (5 bases). Looked up from germline, CDR1 is MDHEN and CDR2 is SYDVKM. Trimming removed 5 bases at V and 1 base at J, with 11 bases between. The length of the CDR3 is 15 residues. The CDR3 is CASSPSDWNTGELFF. In DNA form, the CDR3 reads TGTGCCAGCAGTCCGTCGGACTGGAACACCGGGGAGCTGTTTTTT.

This clone has only a few counts. The chain recombines TRBV28 with TRBJ1-5, with 7 nucleotides matching TRBD1. V was clipped by 6 bases and J by 0 bases; unmatched bases: 8. The CDR3 spans 16 residues. CDR1 is MDHEN and CDR2 is SYDVKM in the germline V gene. The CDR3 loop is CASSRDRTYSNQPQHF. CDR3 nucleotide sequence: TGTGCCAGCAGCCGGGACAGAACATATAGCAATCAGCCCCAGCATTTT.

V is TRBV5-5 and J is TRBJ1-5; 8 nucleotides match TRBD1. The CDR3 totals 19 residues. The V segment lost 4 bases and the J segment 4 bases; nucleotides outside the gene matches: 19. Germline V gives CDR1 SGHKS, CDR2 YYEKEE (reference sequence). The CDR3 DNA sequence: TGTGCCAGCAGCCATACCTTACCAGGGGGCTTTCTTTCTAATCAGCCCCAGCATTTT. This gives the protein CASSHTLPGGFLSNQPQHF.

The genes are TRBV6-2 or TRBV6-3 and TRBJ2-3, with TRBD1 matching over 9 bases. Germline lookup yields CDR1 MNHEY and CDR2 SVGEGT. This CDR3 comprises 14 residues. The ends lost 6 bases at V and 3 bases at J; junction bases unmatched: 4. The CDR3 region has the DNA TGTGCCAGCAGCCGACAGGGGGGTACAGATACGCAGTATTTT. Translated, it gives CASSRQGGTDTQYF.